Listed here is a single TCR beta chain. This CDR3 region has 16 residues. Germline CDR1 and CDR2: MRHNA and SNTAGT. The junction had 10 bases not matched to a gene; V was cut back by 6 bases and J by 5 bases. Original handling: For nucleated cells, counts were estimated from reference gene primer amplification. The method was immunoSEQ multiplex PCR; TCRdb's version includes in-frame clones alone and lacks a portion of them. Clone size and V and J calls were adopted from that table, with D and trimming inferred from the DNA. The sample yields over 100,000 clones, roughly nine tenths seen once. The source of the sample is a study of blood T cell repertoires in COVID-19. For the study at large: Sites across the United States, Italy and Spain contributed samples from acute and convalescent COVID-19. From T cells, B-cell-depleted T cells, or PBMCs came the material, which was cDNA or gDNA.

This receptor was taken from a human donor in a cohort sampled during active COVID-19. This sequence joins TRBV6-4 and TRBJ2-3, with TRBD2 matching 11 bases. The specimen was peripheral blood. CDR3 coding DNA: TGTGCCAGCAGCGCCGGGACTAGCGGCTTGGGAGATACGCAGTATTTT. Protein sequence: CASSAGTSGLGDTQYF.